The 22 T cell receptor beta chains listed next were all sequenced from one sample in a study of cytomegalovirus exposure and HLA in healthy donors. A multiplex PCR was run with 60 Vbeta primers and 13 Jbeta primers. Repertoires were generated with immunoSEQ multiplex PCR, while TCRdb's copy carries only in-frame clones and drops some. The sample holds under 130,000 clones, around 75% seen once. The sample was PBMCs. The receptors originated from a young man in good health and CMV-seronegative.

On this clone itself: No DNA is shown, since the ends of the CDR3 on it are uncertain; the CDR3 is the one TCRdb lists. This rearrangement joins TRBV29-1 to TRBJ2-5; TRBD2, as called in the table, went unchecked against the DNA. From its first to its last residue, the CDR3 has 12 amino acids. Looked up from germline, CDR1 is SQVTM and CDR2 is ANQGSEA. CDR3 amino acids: CSVEVASGSPYF.

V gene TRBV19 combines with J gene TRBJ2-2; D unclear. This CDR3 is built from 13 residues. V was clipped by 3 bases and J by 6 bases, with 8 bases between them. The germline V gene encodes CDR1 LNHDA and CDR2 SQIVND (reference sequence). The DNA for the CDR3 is TGTGCCAGTAGTATCCAGCAGGCCGGGGAGCTGTTTTTT. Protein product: CASSIQQAGELFF.

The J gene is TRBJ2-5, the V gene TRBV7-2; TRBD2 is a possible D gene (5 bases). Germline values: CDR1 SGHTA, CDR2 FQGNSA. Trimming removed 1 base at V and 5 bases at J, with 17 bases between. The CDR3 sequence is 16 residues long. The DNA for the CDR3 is TGTGCCAGCAGCTTAGTACCCCTGGGGAGAGGGGAGACCCAGTACTTC. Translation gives CASSLVPLGRGETQYF.

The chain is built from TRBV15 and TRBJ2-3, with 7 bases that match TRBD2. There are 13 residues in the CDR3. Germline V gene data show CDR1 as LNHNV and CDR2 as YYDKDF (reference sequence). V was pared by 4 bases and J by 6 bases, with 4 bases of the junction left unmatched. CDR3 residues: CATSILGGDTQYF. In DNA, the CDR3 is TGTGCCACCAGCATCCTGGGGGGGGATACGCAGTATTTT.

The chain's CDR3 is CASSTGFTNTQYF. CDR3 DNA sequence: TGTGCCAGCAGCACAGGGTTTACGAATACGCAGTATTTT. This chain links TRBV7-2 with TRBJ2-3, with D possibly being TRBD1 (6 bases). The germline V gene has CDR1 SGHTA and CDR2 FQGNSA. V was cut by 5 bases and J by 7 bases, with 13 bases left in between. CDR3 size: 13 residues.

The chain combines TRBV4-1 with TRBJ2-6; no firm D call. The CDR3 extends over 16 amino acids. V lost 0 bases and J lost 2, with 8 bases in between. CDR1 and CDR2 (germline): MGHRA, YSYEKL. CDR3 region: CASSQDAQAGANVLTF. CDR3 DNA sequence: TGCGCCAGCAGCCAAGATGCGCAGGCTGGGGCCAACGTCCTGACTTTC.

CDR3 sequence reads: CASRPLPGAERTNEKLFF. As DNA, the CDR3 is TGTGCCAGCAGGCCCCTGCCGGGAGCAGAAAGAACTAATGAAAAACTGTTTTTT. The chain employs TRBV28 and TRBJ1-4; D remains ambiguous. Germline CDR1 is MDHEN and CDR2 is SYDVKM. The CDR3 totals 18 residues. The V gene lost 6 bases and the J gene lost 1 base, with 21 bases spanning the gap. The variable domain in full, completed from reference TRBV28 and TRBJ1-4, reads DVKVTQSSRYLVKRTGEKVFLECVQDMDHENMFWYRQDPGLGLRLIYFSYDVKMKEKGDIPEGYSVSREKKERFSLILESASTNQTSMYLCASRPLPGAERTNEKLFFGSGTQLSVL.

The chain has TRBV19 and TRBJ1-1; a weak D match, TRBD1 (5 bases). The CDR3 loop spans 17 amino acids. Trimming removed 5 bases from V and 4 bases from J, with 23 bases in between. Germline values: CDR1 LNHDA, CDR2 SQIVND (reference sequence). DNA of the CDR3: TGTGCCAGTAGTCAGCAGGGAGCCACAACGGGGGTCACTGAAGCTTTCTTT. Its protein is CASSQQGATTGVTEAFF.

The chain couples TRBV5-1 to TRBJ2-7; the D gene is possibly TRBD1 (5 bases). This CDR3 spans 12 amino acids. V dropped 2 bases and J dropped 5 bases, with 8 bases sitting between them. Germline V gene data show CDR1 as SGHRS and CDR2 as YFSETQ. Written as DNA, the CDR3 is TGCGCCAGCAGCTTCCAGGGTCACGAGCAGTACTTC. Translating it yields CASSFQGHEQYF.

Written as DNA, the CDR3 is TGCGCCAGCAGTCATCGGTTAACCAGGGGGTACGTCCAGTCCTACGAGCAGTACTTC. Translated: CASSHRLTRGYVQSYEQYF. The chain couples TRBV23-1 to TRBJ2-7, with TRBD1 matching over 7 bases. TRBV23-1 is reported as an ORF; its role is uncertain. J was trimmed by 1 base and V by 3 bases; bases with no gene match: 18. CDR3 size: 19 residues.

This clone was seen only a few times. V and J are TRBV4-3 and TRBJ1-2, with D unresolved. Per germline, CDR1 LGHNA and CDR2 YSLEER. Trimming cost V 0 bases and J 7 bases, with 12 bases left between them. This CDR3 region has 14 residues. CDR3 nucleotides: TGCGCCAGCAGCCAAGATCGGAGCTTAGGTGGCTACACCTTC. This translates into CASSQDRSLGGYTF.

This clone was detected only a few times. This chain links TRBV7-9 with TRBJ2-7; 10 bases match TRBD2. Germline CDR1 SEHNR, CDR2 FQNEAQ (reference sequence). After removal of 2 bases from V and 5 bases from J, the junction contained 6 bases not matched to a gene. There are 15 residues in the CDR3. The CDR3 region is CASSLRGTSAHEQYF. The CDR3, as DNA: TGTGCCAGCAGCTTACGCGGGACTAGCGCTCACGAGCAGTACTTC.

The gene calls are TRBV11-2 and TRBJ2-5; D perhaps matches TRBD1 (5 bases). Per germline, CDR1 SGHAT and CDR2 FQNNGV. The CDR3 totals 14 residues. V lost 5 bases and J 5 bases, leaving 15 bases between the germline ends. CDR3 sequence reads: CASSPGPSRETQYF. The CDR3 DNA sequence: TGTGCCAGCAGCCCAGGGCCGAGCCGTGAGACCCAGTACTTC.

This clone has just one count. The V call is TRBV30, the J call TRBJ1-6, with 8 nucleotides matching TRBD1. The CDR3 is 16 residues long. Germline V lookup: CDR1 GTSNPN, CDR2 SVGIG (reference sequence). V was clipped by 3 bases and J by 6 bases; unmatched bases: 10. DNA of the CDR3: TGTGCCTGGAGGGACGGGGACAGGTACCGTAATTCACCCCTCCACTTT. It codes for CAWRDGDRYRNSPLHF. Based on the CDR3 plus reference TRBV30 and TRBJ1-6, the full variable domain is SQTIHQWPATLVQPVGSPLSLECTVEGTSNPNLYWYRQAAGRGLQLLFYSVGIGQISSEVPQNLSASRPQDRQFILSSKKLLLSDSGFYLCAWRDGDRYRNSPLHFGNGTRLTVT.

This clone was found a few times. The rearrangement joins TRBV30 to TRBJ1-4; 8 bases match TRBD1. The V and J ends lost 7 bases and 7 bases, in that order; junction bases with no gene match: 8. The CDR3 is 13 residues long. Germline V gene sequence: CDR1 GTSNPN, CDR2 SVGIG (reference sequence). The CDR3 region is CALRDRLGEKLFF. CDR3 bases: TGTGCCTTAAGGGACAGGCTGGGTGAAAAACTGTTTTTT.

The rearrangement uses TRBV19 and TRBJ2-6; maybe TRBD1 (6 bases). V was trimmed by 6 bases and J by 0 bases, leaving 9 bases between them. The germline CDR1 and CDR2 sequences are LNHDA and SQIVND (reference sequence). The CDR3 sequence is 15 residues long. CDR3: CASSDRTSGANVLTF. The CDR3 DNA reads TGTGCCAGTAGCGACAGGACCTCTGGGGCCAACGTCCTGACTTTC.

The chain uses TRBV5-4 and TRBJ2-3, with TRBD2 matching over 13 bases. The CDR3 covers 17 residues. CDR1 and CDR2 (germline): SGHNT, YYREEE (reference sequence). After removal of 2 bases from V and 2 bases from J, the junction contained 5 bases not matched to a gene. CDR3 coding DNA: TGTGCCAGCAGCTTACGACTAGCGGGGGGTTCCACAGATACGCAGTATTTT. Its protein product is CASSLRLAGGSTDTQYF.

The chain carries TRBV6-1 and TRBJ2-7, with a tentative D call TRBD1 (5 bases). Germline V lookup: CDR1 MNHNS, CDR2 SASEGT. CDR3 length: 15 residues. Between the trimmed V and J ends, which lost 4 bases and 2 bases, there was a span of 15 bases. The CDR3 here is CASSADNLVAYEQYF. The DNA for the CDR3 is TGTGCCAGCAGTGCGGACAACCTAGTGGCCTACGAGCAGTACTTC.

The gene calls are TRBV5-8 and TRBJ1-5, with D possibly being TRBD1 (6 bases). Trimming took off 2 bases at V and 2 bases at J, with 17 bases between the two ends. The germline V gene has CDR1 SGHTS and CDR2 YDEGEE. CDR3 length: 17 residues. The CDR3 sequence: CASSFGQFVGGNQPQHF. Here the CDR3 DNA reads TGTGCCAGCAGCTTCGGACAGTTTGTAGGTGGCAATCAGCCCCAGCATTTT.

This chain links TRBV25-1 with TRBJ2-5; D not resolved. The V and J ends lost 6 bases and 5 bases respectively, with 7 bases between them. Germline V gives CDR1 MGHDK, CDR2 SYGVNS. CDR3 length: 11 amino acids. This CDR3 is CASRSAETQYF. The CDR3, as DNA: TGTGCCAGCAGGTCCGCGGAGACCCAGTACTTC.

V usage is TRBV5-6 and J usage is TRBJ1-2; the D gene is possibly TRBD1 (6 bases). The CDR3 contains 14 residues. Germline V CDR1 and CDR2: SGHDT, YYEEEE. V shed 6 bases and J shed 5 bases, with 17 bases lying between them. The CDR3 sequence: CASTPGHNLYGYTF. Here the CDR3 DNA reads TGTGCCAGCACCCCGGGACACAACCTTTATGGCTACACCTTC.

The CDR3 nucleotides read TGTGCCAGCAGTGAATTAAGAGTTCGAGTTAATCAGCCCCAGCATTTT. This translates into CASSELRVRVNQPQHF. The chain joins TRBV6-1 to TRBJ1-5; no reliable D call. The CDR3 length is 16 residues. Looked up from germline, CDR1 is MNHNS and CDR2 is SASEGT. V lost 2 bases, J lost 4 bases, and 15 bases lay in between.